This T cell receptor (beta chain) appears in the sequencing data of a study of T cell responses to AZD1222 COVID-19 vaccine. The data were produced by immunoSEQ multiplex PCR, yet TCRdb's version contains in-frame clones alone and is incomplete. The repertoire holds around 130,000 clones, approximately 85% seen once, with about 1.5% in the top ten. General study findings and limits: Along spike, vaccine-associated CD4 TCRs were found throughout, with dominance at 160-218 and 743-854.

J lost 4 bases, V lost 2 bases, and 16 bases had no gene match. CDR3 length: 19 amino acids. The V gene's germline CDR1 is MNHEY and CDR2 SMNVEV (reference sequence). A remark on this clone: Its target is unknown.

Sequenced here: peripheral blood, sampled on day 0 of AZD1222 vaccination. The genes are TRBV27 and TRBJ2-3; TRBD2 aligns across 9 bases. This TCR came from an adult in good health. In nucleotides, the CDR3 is TGTGCCAGCAGTTTACAAAAAGGGCGGGGGGGCTTCGTTGCAGATACGCAGTATTTT. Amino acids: CASSLQKGRGGFVADTQYF.